Presented here are 13 T cell receptor beta chains from one specimen sequenced in a study of T cell changes during pregnancy in multiple sclerosis. TCRdb keeps only in-frame clones here, not all; method: immunoSEQ multiplex PCR. The sample includes about 47,000 clones, around 91% of them seen just once. The specimen was CD8+ T cells from peripheral blood mononuclear cells, collected in the second trimester of pregnancy. These receptors originate from a female donor with multiple sclerosis, enrolled in a pregnancy study.

The chain employs TRBV27 and TRBJ2-1; 8 nucleotides align to TRBD2. The CDR3 has 14 amino acids. Germline V CDR1 and CDR2: MNHEY, SMNVEV (reference sequence). Losses at the gene ends were 5 bases for V and 4 bases for J; bases not matched to a gene: 4. The DNA for the CDR3 is TGTGCCAGCAGTCAATCTAGCGGGTACAATGAGCAGTTCTTC. Residues: CASSQSSGYNEQFF.

This chain joins TRBV13 and TRBJ1-2; 8 positions match TRBD1. The CDR3 sequence is 14 residues long. The V and J ends lost 5 bases and 6 bases, in that order; junction bases with no gene match: 8. CDR1 and CDR2 (germline): PRHDT, FYEKMQ (reference sequence). The CDR3 DNA follows: TGTGCCAGCAGCCCTTCGACAGGGGTCGATGGCTACACCTTC. Protein sequence: CASSPSTGVDGYTF.

The V call is TRBV10-3, the J call TRBJ1-4; 9 nucleotides align to TRBD1. Germline V gene sequence: CDR1 ENHRY, CDR2 SYGVKD. V gave up 5 bases and J gave up 5 bases; unmatched junction bases: 6. CDR3 length: 15 amino acids. Here the CDR3 reads CAISYGQGSNEKLFF. The CDR3 DNA sequence: TGTGCCATCAGTTACGGACAGGGGAGCAATGAAAAACTGTTTTTT.

The V and J genes are TRBV25-1 and TRBJ1-6; the match to TRBD1 covers 9 bases. V lost 10 bases and J lost 5; bases outside the gene matches: 6. This CDR3 has 14 amino acids. Germline V gene sequence: CDR1 MGHDK, CDR2 SYGVNS. CDR3 sequence reads: CAIERQGDNSPLHF. CDR3 in DNA: TGTGCCATCGAGCGACAGGGGGATAATTCACCCCTCCACTTT.

The rearrangement uses TRBV29-1 and TRBJ2-5; D uncertain. Germline V gene lookup returns CDR1 SQVTM and CDR2 ANQGSEA. The germline V and J ends were trimmed by 7 bases and 0 bases, with 9 bases remaining between them. The CDR3 covers 12 residues. The CDR3 DNA reads TGCAGCGCAACAGTGTACCAAGAGACCCAGTACTTC. Encoded protein: CSATVYQETQYF.

The rearrangement uses TRBV4-1 and TRBJ2-4, with D possibly being TRBD1 (8 bases). Germline V gene lookup returns CDR1 MGHRA and CDR2 YSYEKL. The CDR3 contains 16 residues. V was clipped by 3 bases and J by 8 bases, with 20 bases between them. CDR3 region: CASSQVVQGGPDIQYF. The CDR3 bases are TGCGCCAGCAGCCAGGTGGTACAGGGGGGGCCAGACATTCAGTACTTC.

This sequence joins TRBV5-4 and TRBJ2-7; TRBD1 matches at 8 bases. Germline assignment: CDR1 SGHNT and CDR2 YYREEE (reference sequence). The ends lost 3 bases at V and 3 bases at J; junction bases unmatched: 5. The CDR3 has 14 residues. In DNA form, the CDR3 reads TGTGCCAGCAGCTCGAGAGGACAGGGCTACGAGCAGTACTTC. This gives the protein CASSSRGQGYEQYF.

V and J are TRBV15 and TRBJ2-1; 8 positions match TRBD1. Trimming took 1 base from V and 4 from J; bases not matched to a gene: 6. The CDR3 loop spans 16 amino acids. Germline V lookup: CDR1 LNHNV, CDR2 YYDKDF (reference sequence). The CDR3 spells CATSRARQGRYNEQFF. CDR3 DNA sequence: TGTGCCACCAGCAGAGCCCGACAGGGGAGGTACAATGAGCAGTTCTTC.

The chain combines TRBV19 with TRBJ1-4, with D unresolved. Deletions cut 3 bases from V and 4 bases from J, with 15 bases between. Looked up from germline, CDR1 is LNHDA and CDR2 is SQIVND (reference sequence). The CDR3 covers 16 residues. The CDR3 reads CASSMRVGKVNEKLFF. Here the CDR3 DNA reads TGTGCCAGTAGTATGAGGGTAGGGAAGGTTAATGAAAAACTGTTTTTT.

CDR3 residues: CATSRVEINQPQHF. DNA for the CDR3: TGTGCCACCAGCAGAGTTGAGATCAATCAGCCCCAGCATTTT. V usage is TRBV15 and J usage is TRBJ1-5; D not certain. CDR1 and CDR2 from the germline V gene are LNHNV and YYDKDF (reference sequence). The CDR3 is made up of 14 amino acids. V was shortened by 1 base and J by 3 bases, with 7 bases between the two germline ends.

The rearrangement links TRBV7-3 to TRBJ1-1; the D is unclear. The germline V gene has CDR1 SGHTA and CDR2 FQGTGA. The CDR3 totals 11 residues. Trimming left V 4 bases short and J 8 bases short, with 8 bases between. CDR3 sequence: CASSSETEAFF. CDR3 DNA: TGTGCCAGCAGCTCCGAGACAGAAGCTTTCTTT.

This clone has just one count. The chain carries TRBV19 and TRBJ2-5; no definite D call. Trimming pared 0 bases from V and 3 bases from J, leaving 5 bases between. The CDR3 consists of 13 residues. The germline CDR1 and CDR2 sequences are LNHDA and SQIVND (reference sequence). The CDR3 nucleotides are TGTGCCAGTAGTATAGACCCCGAAGAGACCCAGTACTTC. It is translated as CASSIDPEETQYF. Filled out from reference TRBV19 and TRBJ2-5, the complete variable domain reads DGGITQSPKYLFRKEGQNVTLSCEQNLNHDAMYWYRQDPGQGLRLIYYSQIVNDFQKGDIAEGYSVSREKKESFPLTVTSAQKNPTAFYLCASSIDPEETQYFGPGTRLLVL.

This clone occurred once. The chain has TRBV4-1 and TRBJ2-1; 11 bases are shared with TRBD1. CDR3 length equals 16 residues. Germline lookup yields CDR1 MGHRA and CDR2 YSYEKL. The V gene end was trimmed by 5 bases and the J gene end by 4 bases; junction bases not matched to a gene: 7. The CDR3 reads CASSSRTGGAYNEQFF. The CDR3 DNA reads as TGCGCCAGCAGCTCACGGACAGGGGGCGCTTACAATGAGCAGTTCTTC.